The 23 T cell receptor beta chains presented below share a single source sample, sequenced in a study of blood T cell repertoires in COVID-19. Sequenced by immunoSEQ multiplex PCR; TCRdb stores in-frame clones only, minus some. The sample holds 200,000 to 250,000 clones, about 82% seen once. Sequenced material: peripheral blood. These receptors all stem from a man aged 45 to 65 with COVID-19, enrolled during active disease.

The chain carries TRBV19 and TRBJ2-7, with 7 positions matching TRBD1. The germline CDR1 and CDR2 sequences are LNHDA and SQIVND (reference sequence). The CDR3 runs 14 residues. The J segment lost 0 bases and the V segment lost 4 bases, leaving 3 bases of the junction unmatched. The CDR3 here is CASSTTGISYEQYF. The CDR3 bases are TGTGCCAGTAGTACGACAGGGATCTCCTACGAGCAGTACTTC.

The chain couples TRBV11-2 to TRBJ1-6, with D maybe TRBD1 (6 bases). Trimming took 8 bases from V and 1 from J, leaving 12 bases between them. Germline V gives CDR1 SGHAT, CDR2 FQNNGV. This CDR3 has 15 amino acids. The CDR3 spells CASETGSSYNSPLHF. CDR3 bases: TGTGCCAGCGAAACAGGGTCGTCCTATAATTCACCCCTCCACTTT.

The genes are TRBV7-9 and TRBJ1-4; D not certain. The CDR3 consists of 14 residues. The V end lost 5 bases, the J end lost 7 bases, and 14 bases lay between the germline ends. Germline values: CDR1 SEHNR, CDR2 FQNEAQ (reference sequence). This CDR3 reads CASSHSGEVEKLFF. DNA for the CDR3: TGTGCCAGCAGCCATTCCGGGGAGGTTGAAAAACTGTTTTTT.

The rearrangement uses TRBV30 and TRBJ2-7, with 11 bases aligning to TRBD2. The germline V gene has CDR1 GTSNPN and CDR2 SVGIG (reference sequence). The CDR3 spans 17 residues. Trimming at V came to 0 bases and at J to 3 bases, leaving 10 bases not matched to a gene. CDR3 DNA: TGTGCCTGGAGTGTTTTTCTTCTAGCGGGGGGATTCTACGAGCAGTACTTC. Translating gives CAWSVFLLAGGFYEQYF.

This chain connects TRBV6-1 to TRBJ2-1; no reliable D call. This CDR3 region has 13 residues. The V and J ends lost 3 bases and 4 bases respectively, with 7 bases between them. Germline V gives CDR1 MNHNS, CDR2 SASEGT. In nucleotides, the CDR3 is TGTGCCAGCAGTGACACAGTGTACAATGAGCAGTTCTTC. It codes for CASSDTVYNEQFF.

The chain is built from TRBV9 and TRBJ1-2, with D perhaps TRBD1 (5 bases). Germline V gene lookup returns CDR1 SGDLS and CDR2 YYNGEE. The V gene lost 4 bases and the J gene lost 5 bases, with 15 bases spanning the gap. The CDR3 has 14 residues. CDR3 protein: CASSPQAGLYGYTF. The CDR3 DNA is TGTGCCAGCAGCCCACAGGCGGGATTATATGGCTACACCTTC. Variable domain in full (rest from reference TRBV9 and TRBJ1-2): DSGVTQTPKHLITATGQRVTLRCSPRSGDLSVYWYQQSLDQGLQFLIQYYNGEERAKGNILERFSAQQFPDLHSELNLSSLELGDSALYFCASSPQAGLYGYTFGSGTRLTVV.

The V call is TRBV7-9, the J call TRBJ2-7; tentatively, D is TRBD1 (6 bases). Trimming took 4 bases from V and 6 from J, leaving 10 bases between them. The CDR3 is made up of 12 amino acids. The germline V gene encodes CDR1 SEHNR and CDR2 FQNEAQ (reference sequence). CDR3 sequence reads: CASSSRGTEQYF. CDR3 nucleotides: TGTGCCAGCAGCTCCAGGGGAACCGAGCAGTACTTC.

CDR3 nucleotide sequence: TGTGCCAGCAGCTCCTCTCCCGGGGGCACAGATACGCAGTATTTT. It translates to CASSSSPGGTDTQYF. The J gene is TRBJ2-3, the V gene TRBV7-3, with D tentatively TRBD2 (5 bases). Trimming took off 4 bases at V and 1 base at J, with 12 bases between the two ends. Germline CDR1 SGHTA, CDR2 FQGTGA. The CDR3 is 15 amino acids.

This clone has only one observation. A much larger clone sits a single nucleotide away, making a read error possible. The rearrangement uses TRBV12-3 or TRBV12-4 and TRBJ1-2, with TRBD1 matching over 8 bases. The CDR3 consists of 13 residues. CDR3 in DNA: TGTGCCGGCAGCCCATCAGGGGGCCGTGGCTACACCTTC. Translation gives CAGSPSGGRGYTF.

The rearrangement uses TRBV4-1 and TRBJ2-2, with a weak D call TRBD1 (5 bases). This CDR3 spans 15 amino acids. Trimming removed 5 bases at V and 3 bases at J, with 13 bases between. Germline V gene sequence: CDR1 MGHRA, CDR2 YSYEKL. The CDR3 DNA reads as TGCGCCAGCAGCATCCAGGGTCGAGACACCGGGGAGCTGTTTTTT. Protein: CASSIQGRDTGELFF.

In DNA form, the CDR3 reads TGTGCCAGCAGCCAAGAAACAGGGTGGGACACTGAAGCTTTCTTT. Amino acid sequence: CASSQETGWDTEAFF. This chain connects TRBV3-1 (or the pseudogene TRBV3-2) to TRBJ1-1, with D maybe TRBD1 (6 bases). V lost 0 bases to trimming and J lost 3 bases, with 11 bases between them. This CDR3 contains 15 residues. The germline gives CDR1 LGHDT, CDR2 YNNKEL (reference sequence).

The genes are TRBV28 and TRBJ2-2, with 7 positions matching TRBD1. The J segment lost 6 bases and the V segment lost 5 bases, leaving 6 bases of the junction unmatched. The CDR3 is 14 amino acids. The germline V gene encodes CDR1 MDHEN and CDR2 SYDVKM. DNA of the CDR3: TGTGCCAGCAGTAGACAGGGTTTCGCCGGGGAGCTGTTTTTT. Amino acids: CASSRQGFAGELFF.

The chain couples TRBV6-2 or TRBV6-3 to TRBJ2-2; no clear D gene. The CDR3 is 13 amino acids. Trimming cost V 2 bases and J 4 bases, with 5 bases left between them. Germline-derived CDR1 and CDR2 are MNHEY and SVGEGT. The CDR3 nucleotides are TGTGCCAGCAGTTACCTAACCACCGGGGAGCTGTTTTTT. Translating gives CASSYLTTGELFF.

The V gene is TRBV3-1 (or the pseudogene TRBV3-2), the J gene TRBJ2-2, with 8 positions matching TRBD2. The junction had 6 bases not matched to a gene; V was cut back by 3 bases and J by 9 bases. This CDR3 has 14 amino acids. Germline V gives CDR1 LGHDT, CDR2 YNNKEL (reference sequence). Here the CDR3 DNA reads TGTGCCAGCAGCCACGCCGGGGGGGGCTGGGAGCTGTTTTTT. Translating it yields CASSHAGGGWELFF.

CDR3: CATSEPGAGDPGEQYF. In nucleotides, the CDR3 is TGTGCCACCAGTGAGCCCGGAGCGGGGGATCCGGGAGAGCAGTACTTC. This chain uses TRBV24-1 with TRBJ2-7; 8 bases fit TRBD2. CDR1 and CDR2 (germline): KGHDR, SFDVKD. Losses at the gene ends were 4 bases for V and 7 bases for J; bases not matched to a gene: 14. The CDR3 contains 16 residues.

The rearrangement uses TRBV4-2 and TRBJ1-1; no reliable D call. Germline V gene sequence: CDR1 LGHNA, CDR2 YNFKEQ. The CDR3 has 15 residues. The V gene lost 1 base and the J gene lost 6 bases, with 15 bases spanning the gap. CDR3 protein: CASSQGLLRDSEAFF. The CDR3 DNA follows: TGTGCCAGCAGCCAAGGGCTCTTGCGTGACTCTGAAGCTTTCTTT.

The chain uses TRBV3-1 (or the pseudogene TRBV3-2) and TRBJ1-1; D gene uncertain. Germline V lookup: CDR1 LGHDT, CDR2 YNNKEL (reference sequence). V shed 5 bases and J shed 6 bases, with 10 bases lying between them. The CDR3 consists of 12 residues. Written as DNA, the CDR3 is TGTGCCAGCAGCTCATCAGTGTCTGAAGCTTTCTTT. As protein: CASSSSVSEAFF.

The CDR3 sequence is CASSVVAGDGNTIYF. CDR3 DNA: TGTGCCAGCAGCGTAGTAGCCGGGGATGGAAACACCATATATTTT. The chain carries TRBV9 and TRBJ1-3; D is ambiguous. The CDR3 extends over 15 amino acids. Deletions cut 0 bases from V and 3 bases from J, with 10 bases between. Germline CDR1 and CDR2: SGDLS and YYNGEE.

CDR3 DNA sequence: TGTGCCAGCAGCCCGGGACAGGGGCCGAATCAGCCCCAGCATTTT. Translating gives CASSPGQGPNQPQHF. The chain links TRBV7-2 to TRBJ1-5, with TRBD1 identical over 10 bases. Unmatched junction bases numbered 5, after V lost 5 bases and J lost 4 bases. The CDR3 has 15 residues. Germline CDR1 SGHTA, CDR2 FQGNSA.

J is TRBJ1-1 and V is TRBV25-1; no clear D. V was cut by 0 bases and J by 1 base, with 6 bases left in between. The germline CDR1 and CDR2 sequences are MGHDK and SYGVNS. This CDR3 has 14 residues. The CDR3 spells CASSEYGQNTEAFF. DNA for the CDR3: TGTGCCAGCAGTGAATATGGGCAGAACACTGAAGCTTTCTTT.

The rearrangement uses TRBV28 and TRBJ1-4; D gene ambiguous. The CDR3 contains 12 residues. Between the trimmed V and J ends, which lost 6 bases and 13 bases, there was a span of 15 bases. The V gene's germline CDR1 is MDHEN and CDR2 SYDVKM. The CDR3 loop reads CASSLTRALLFF. DNA of the CDR3: TGTGCCAGCAGCCTAACGAGGGCCTTACTGTTTTTT.

This clone was found once. The rearrangement joins TRBV2 to TRBJ1-5, with 7 bases matching TRBD1. The CDR3 consists of 15 residues. V dropped 2 bases and J dropped 4; count of bases not matched to a gene: 5. The V gene's germline CDR1 is SNHLY and CDR2 FYNNEI. The chain's CDR3 is CASSEQGVRNQPQHF. The CDR3 region has the DNA TGTGCCAGCAGTGAACAGGGGGTGCGGAATCAGCCCCAGCATTTT.

The count of this clone is one. The chain employs TRBV7-2 and TRBJ1-2; TRBD1 aligns across 7 bases. V shed 4 bases, J shed 5 bases, and the junction held 16 bases outside the gene matches. The CDR3 runs 17 residues. In germline, CDR1 is SGHTA, CDR2 FQGNSA. The CDR3 protein is CASSSRTGSRFGYGYTF. CDR3 sequence (DNA): TGTGCCAGCAGCTCCCGGACAGGTTCTAGGTTTGGGTATGGCTACACCTTC.